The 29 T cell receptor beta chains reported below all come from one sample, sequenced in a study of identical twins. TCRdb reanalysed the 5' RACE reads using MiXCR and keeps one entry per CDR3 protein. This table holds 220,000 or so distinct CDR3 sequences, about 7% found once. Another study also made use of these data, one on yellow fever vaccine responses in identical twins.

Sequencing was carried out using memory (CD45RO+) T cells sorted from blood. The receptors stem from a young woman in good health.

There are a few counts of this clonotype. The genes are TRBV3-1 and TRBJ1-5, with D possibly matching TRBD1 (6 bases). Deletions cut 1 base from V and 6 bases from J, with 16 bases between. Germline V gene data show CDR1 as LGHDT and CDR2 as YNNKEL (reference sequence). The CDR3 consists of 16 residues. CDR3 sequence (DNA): TGTGCCAGCAGCCAAGGGGGGGCATCGATCGGTCAGCCCCAGCATTTT. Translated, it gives CASSQGGASIGQPQHF.

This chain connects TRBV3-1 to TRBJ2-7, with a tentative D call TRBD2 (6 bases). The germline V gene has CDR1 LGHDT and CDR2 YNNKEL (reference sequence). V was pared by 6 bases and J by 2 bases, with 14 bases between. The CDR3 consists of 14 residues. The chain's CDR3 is CASRTGGWPYEQYF. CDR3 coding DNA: TGTGCCAGCAGAACTGGGGGGTGGCCCTACGAGCAGTACTTC.

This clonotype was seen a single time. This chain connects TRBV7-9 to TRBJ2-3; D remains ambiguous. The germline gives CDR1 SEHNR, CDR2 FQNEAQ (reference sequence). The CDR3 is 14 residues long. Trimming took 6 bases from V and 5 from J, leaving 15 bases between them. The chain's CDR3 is CASRLPLPEDTQYF. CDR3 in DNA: TGTGCCAGCAGATTACCCCTACCAGAAGATACGCAGTATTTT.

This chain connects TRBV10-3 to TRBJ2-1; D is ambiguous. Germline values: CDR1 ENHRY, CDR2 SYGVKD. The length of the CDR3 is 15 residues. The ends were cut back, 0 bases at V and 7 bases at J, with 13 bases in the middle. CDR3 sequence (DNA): TGTGCCATCAGTGAGTCAGTGAACATAGGGAATGAGCAGTTCTTC. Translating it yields CAISESVNIGNEQFF.

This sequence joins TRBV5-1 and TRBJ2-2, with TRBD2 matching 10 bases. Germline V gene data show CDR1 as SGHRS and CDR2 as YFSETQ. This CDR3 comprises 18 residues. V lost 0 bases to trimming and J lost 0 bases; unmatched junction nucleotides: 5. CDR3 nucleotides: TGCGCCAGCAGCTTGGTAGCGGGGGGCATAGCGAACACCGGGGAGCTGTTTTTT. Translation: CASSLVAGGIANTGELFF.

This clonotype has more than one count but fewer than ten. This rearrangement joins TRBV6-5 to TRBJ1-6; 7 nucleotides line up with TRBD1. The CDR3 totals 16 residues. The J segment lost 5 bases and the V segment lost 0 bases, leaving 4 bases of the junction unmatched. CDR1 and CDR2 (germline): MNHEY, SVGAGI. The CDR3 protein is CASSYSRDRDNSPLHF. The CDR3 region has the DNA TGTGCCAGCAGTTACTCCCGGGACAGAGATAATTCACCCCTCCACTTT.

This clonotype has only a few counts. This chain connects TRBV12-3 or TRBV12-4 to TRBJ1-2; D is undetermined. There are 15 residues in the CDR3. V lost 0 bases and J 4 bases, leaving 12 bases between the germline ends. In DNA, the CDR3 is TGTGCCAGCAGTTTAGCGGGCCCGGGCCCCTATGGCTACACCTTC. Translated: CASSLAGPGPYGYTF.

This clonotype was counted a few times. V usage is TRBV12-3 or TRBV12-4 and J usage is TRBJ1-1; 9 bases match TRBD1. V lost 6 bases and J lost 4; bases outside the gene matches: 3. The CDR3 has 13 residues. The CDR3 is CASRSDRGTEAFF. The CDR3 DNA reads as TGTGCCAGCAGGTCGGACAGGGGCACTGAAGCTTTCTTT.

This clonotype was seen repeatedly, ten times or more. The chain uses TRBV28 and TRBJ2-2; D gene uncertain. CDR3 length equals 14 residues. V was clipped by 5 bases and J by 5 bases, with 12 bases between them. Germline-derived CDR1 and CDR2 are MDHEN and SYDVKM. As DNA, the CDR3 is TGTGCCAGCAGTCCATCTGGTCTAACCGGGGAGCTGTTTTTT. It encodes CASSPSGLTGELFF.

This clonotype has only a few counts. This CDR3 is CASRADRASYGYTF. As DNA, the CDR3 is TGTGCCAGCAGGGCCGACAGGGCGAGCTATGGCTACACCTTC. The chain combines TRBV2 with TRBJ1-2; TRBD1 agrees at 7 bases. The V and J ends lost 6 bases and 4 bases, in that order; junction bases with no gene match: 8. The CDR3 extends over 14 amino acids. Germline CDR1 is SNHLY and CDR2 is FYNNEI.

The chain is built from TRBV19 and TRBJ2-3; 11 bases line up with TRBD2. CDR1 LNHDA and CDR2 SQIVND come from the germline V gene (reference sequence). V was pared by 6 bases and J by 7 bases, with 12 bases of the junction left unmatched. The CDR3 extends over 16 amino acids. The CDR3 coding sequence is TGTGCCAGTAGGAATAGACCGGGACTAGCGGCCAATACGCAGTATTTT. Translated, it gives CASRNRPGLAANTQYF. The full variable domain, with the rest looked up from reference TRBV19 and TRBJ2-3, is DGGITQSPKYLFRKEGQNVTLSCEQNLNHDAMYWYRQDPGQGLRLIYYSQIVNDFQKGDIAEGYSVSREKKESFPLTVTSAQKNPTAFYLCASRNRPGLAANTQYFGPGTRLTVL.

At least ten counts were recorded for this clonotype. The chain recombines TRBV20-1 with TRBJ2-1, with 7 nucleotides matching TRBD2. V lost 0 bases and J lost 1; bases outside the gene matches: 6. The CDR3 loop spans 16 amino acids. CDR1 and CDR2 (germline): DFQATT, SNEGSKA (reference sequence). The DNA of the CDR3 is TGCAGTGCTAGAGATTCACGGCGGGAGTCCTACAATGAGCAGTTCTTC. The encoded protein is CSARDSRRESYNEQFF.

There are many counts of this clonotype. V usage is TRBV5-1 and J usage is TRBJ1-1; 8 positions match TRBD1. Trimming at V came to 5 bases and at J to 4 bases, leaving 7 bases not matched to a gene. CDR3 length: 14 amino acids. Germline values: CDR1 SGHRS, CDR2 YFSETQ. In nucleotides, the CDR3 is TGCGCCAGCAGAGTCGGACAGGGAGCCACTGAAGCTTTCTTT. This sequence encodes CASRVGQGATEAFF.

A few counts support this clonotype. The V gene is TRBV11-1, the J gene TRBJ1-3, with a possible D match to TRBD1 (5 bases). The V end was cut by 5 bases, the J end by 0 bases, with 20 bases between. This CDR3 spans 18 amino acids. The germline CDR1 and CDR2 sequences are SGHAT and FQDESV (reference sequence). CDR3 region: CASSRIKGSDYSGNTIYF. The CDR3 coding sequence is TGTGCCAGCAGCAGGATCAAGGGGTCTGACTACTCTGGAAACACCATATATTTT.

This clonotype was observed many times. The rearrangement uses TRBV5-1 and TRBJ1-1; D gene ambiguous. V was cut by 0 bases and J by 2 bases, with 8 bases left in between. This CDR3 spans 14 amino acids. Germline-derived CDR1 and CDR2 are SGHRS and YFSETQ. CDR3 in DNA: TGCGCCAGCAGCTTGGTTACAGCAAACACTGAAGCTTTCTTT. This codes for CASSLVTANTEAFF.

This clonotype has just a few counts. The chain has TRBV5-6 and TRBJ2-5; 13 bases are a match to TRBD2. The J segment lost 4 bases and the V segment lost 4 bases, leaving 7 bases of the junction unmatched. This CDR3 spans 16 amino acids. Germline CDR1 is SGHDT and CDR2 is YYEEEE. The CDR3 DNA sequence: TGTGCCAGCAGCACTAGCGGGAGGGCCGGAGGAGAGACCCAGTACTTC. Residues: CASSTSGRAGGETQYF.

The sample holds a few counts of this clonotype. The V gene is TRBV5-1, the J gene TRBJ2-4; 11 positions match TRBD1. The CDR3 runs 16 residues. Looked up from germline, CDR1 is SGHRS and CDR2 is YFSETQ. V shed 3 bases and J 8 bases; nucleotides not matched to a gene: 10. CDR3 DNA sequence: TGCGCCAGCAGCTCAGATGGACAGGGGGCTAGGGACATTCAGTACTTC. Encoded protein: CASSSDGQGARDIQYF.

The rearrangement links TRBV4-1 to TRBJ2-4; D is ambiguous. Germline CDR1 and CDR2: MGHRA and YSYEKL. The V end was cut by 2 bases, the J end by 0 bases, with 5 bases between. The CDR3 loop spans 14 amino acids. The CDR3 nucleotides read TGCGCCAGCAGCCAATACTTAGCCAAAAACATTCAGTACTTC. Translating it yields CASSQYLAKNIQYF.

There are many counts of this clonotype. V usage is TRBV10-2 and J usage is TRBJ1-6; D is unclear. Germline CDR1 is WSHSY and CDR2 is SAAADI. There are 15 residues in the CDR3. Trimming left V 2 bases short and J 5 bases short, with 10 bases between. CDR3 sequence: CASSEMDTDNSPLHF. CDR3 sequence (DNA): TGCGCCAGCAGTGAGATGGATACCGATAATTCACCCCTCCACTTT.

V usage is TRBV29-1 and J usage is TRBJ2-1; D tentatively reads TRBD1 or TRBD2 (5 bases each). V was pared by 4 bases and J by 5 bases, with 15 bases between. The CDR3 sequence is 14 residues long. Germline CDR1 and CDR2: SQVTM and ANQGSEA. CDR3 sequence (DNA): TGCAGCGTTGGTCCGGGACCCCGCCACAATGAGCAGTTCTTC. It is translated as CSVGPGPRHNEQFF.

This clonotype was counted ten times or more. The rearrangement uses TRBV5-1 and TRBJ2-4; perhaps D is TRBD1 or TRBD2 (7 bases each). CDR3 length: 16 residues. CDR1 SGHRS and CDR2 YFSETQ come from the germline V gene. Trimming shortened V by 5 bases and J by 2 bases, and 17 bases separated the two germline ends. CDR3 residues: CASRIGEGASKNIQYF. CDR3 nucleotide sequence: TGCGCCAGCAGGATTGGGGAGGGGGCCTCCAAAAACATTCAGTACTTC.

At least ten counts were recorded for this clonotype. CDR3 protein: CASSCLAGVWQDTGELFF. In DNA, the CDR3 is TGTGCCAGCAGTTGCCTAGCGGGAGTATGGCAGGACACCGGGGAGCTGTTTTTT. The gene calls are TRBV28 and TRBJ2-2; TRBD2 matches 10 bases. Germline CDR1 MDHEN, CDR2 SYDVKM. The CDR3 length is 18 residues. Unmatched junction bases numbered 11, after V lost 4 bases and J lost 3 bases.

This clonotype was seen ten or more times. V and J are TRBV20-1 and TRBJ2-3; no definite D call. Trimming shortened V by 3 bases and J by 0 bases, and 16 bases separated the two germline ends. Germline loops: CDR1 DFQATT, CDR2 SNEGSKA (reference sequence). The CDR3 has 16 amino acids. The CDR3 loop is CSASIWTETSTDTQYF. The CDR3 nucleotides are TGCAGTGCTAGTATCTGGACCGAGACTAGCACAGATACGCAGTATTTT.

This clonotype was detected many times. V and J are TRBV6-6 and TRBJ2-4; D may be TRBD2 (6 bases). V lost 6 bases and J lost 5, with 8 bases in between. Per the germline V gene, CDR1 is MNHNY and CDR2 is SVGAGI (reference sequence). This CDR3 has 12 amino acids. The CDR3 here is CASRGGENIQYF. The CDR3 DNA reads TGTGCCAGCAGGGGCGGGGAAAACATTCAGTACTTC.

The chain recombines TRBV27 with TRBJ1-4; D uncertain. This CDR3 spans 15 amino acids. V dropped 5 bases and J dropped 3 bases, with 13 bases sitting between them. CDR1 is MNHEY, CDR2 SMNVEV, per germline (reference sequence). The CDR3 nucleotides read TGTGCCAGCAGTGCTAAGAGTCGAGCTAATGAAAAACTGTTTTTT. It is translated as CASSAKSRANEKLFF.

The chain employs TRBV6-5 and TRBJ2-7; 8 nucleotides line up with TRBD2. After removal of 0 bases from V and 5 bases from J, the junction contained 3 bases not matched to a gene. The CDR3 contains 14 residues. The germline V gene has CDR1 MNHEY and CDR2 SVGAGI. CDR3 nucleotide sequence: TGTGCCAGCAGTTACTCGAGACTAGCGAACGAGCAGTACTTC. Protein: CASSYSRLANEQYF.

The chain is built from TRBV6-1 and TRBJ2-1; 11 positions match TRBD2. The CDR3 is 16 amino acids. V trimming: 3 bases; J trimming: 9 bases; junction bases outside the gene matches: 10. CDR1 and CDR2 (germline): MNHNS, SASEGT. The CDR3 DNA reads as TGTGCCAGCAGTGATTCTGTAACTAGCGGGAGTGGTGAGCAGTTCTTC. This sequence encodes CASSDSVTSGSGEQFF.

CDR3 DNA sequence: TGCAGTGCTAGACCGGACAGGGGGCGTTATGGCTACACCTTC. Translating it yields CSARPDRGRYGYTF. V usage is TRBV20-1 and J usage is TRBJ1-2, with 11 positions matching TRBD1. Germline assignment: CDR1 DFQATT and CDR2 SNEGSKA (reference sequence). The CDR3 is made up of 14 amino acids. With V trimmed by 2 bases and J by 5 bases, 4 bases remained unmatched.

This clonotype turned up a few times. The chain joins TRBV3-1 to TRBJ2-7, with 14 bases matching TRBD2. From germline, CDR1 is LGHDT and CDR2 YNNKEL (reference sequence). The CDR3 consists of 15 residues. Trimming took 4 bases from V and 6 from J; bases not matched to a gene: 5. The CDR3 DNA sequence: TGTGCCAGCAGCCCAATGGGACTAGCGGGAGCCGAGCAGTACTTC. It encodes CASSPMGLAGAEQYF.